The entry that follows covers one T cell receptor (beta chain) sequence. Its antigen remains unidentified. The sample comes from a study of cytotoxic CD8 clonotypes in ibrutinib-treated CLL. As for the study in general: Around 10 relapsed/refractory, around 14 treatment-naive; under 18 IGHV unmutated. General study points: Public clonotypes showed up rarely, and on treatment they shrank or held steady. Sampling time points were not equivalent between sustained-remission and progressing patients.

In germline, CDR1 is SEHNR, CDR2 FQNEAQ (reference sequence). V lost 2 bases and J lost 2, with 13 bases in between. This CDR3 has 17 residues. Method: immunoSEQ multiplex PCR; TCRdb's copy keeps in-frame clones and lacks some. The sample lists about 92,000 clones, around 77% seen once, with 20% to 25% in the top ten. The rearrangement joins TRBV7-9 to TRBJ2-6; D gene unclear. This clonotype was obtained from a human donor with chronic lymphocytic leukemia. The sample in question was PBMCs, obtained after 24 months of ibrutinib treatment. CDR3 loop: CASSLRGMGAGANVLTF. The CDR3 DNA follows: TGTGCCAGCAGCTTAAGAGGAATGGGCGCTGGGGCCAACGTCCTGACTTTC.